This T cell receptor beta chain comes out of a study of blood T cells in healthy people across ages. For the study at large: With template switching, about one barcoded beta molecule was captured per two T cells. Overall study findings and caveats: Long-lived donors carried more naive CD4+ cells and greater diversity than aged donors. Roughly linearly, TCR beta diversity per million T cells fell as age increased.

It was with a sample-barcoded 5' primer and a J-beta primer mix that a second PCR of roughly 7 to 12 cycles was run. All cDNA molecules were each tagged by a template-switch adaptor with 12 random nucleotides. Each CDR3 protein gets one entry after TCRdb re-called the 5' RACE reads with MiXCR. The sample yields 800,000 to 950,000 distinct CDR3 sequences, around 48% seen once. V was cut by 4 bases and J by 1 base, with 20 bases left in between. The V gene's germline CDR1 is LGHNA and CDR2 YSLEER. The CDR3 is made up of 18 amino acids. This clonotype has only a few counts. Its antigen is not known. The gene calls are TRBV4-3 and TRBJ2-1, with D perhaps TRBD2 (7 bases). This clonotype originated in a young man in good health. What was sequenced was blood. CDR3: CASSPRVGGDLSYNEQFF. In DNA, the CDR3 is TGCGCCAGCAGCCCCCGGGTAGGGGGGGACCTGTCCTACAATGAGCAGTTCTTC.